What follows is one T cell receptor (beta chain) and its context. The CDR3 covers 15 residues. The ends were cut back, 0 bases at V and 4 bases at J, with 11 bases in the middle. Germline CDR1 and CDR2: SGDLS and YYNGEE. The data belong to a study of T cells in tuberculosis. After thawing and overnight rest, PBMC were stained with GMM-loaded CD1B tetramer, viability dye and anti-CD3 for sorting. The CD1B tetramers carried C32 glucose monomycolate purified from Rhodococcus equi. The assay was immunoSEQ multiplex PCR, and TCRdb's table has in-frame clones only and misses some. The sample shows 60,000 or so clones, 81% of them seen only once.

This sequence joins TRBV9 and TRBJ1-5; D is undetermined. Sequencing was performed on CD1b-GMM tetramer-negative cells sorted from PBMCs. The TCR comes from an adult woman with latent tuberculosis. Written as DNA, the CDR3 is TGTGCCAGCAGCGTAGGAGAGACACCTAATCAGCCCCAGCATTTT. It yields the protein CASSVGETPNQPQHF.